The 21 T cell receptor beta chains below were found in one sample sequenced in a study of a mutant IDH1 vaccine in newly diagnosed glioma. Time point of the sample: week 35, safety follow-up. Topical imiquimod was applied with each vaccine dose, which held 300 ug of mutant IDH1 20-mer peptide. The antigens for these receptors are not known. The repertoire was sequenced with immunoSEQ multiplex PCR; TCRdb's copy has only in-frame clones and lacks some. The sample lists some 42,000 clones, roughly 84% seen once, with just over 5% in the top ten. Specimen: PBMCs, collected from a glioma patient whose treatment included an IDH1 peptide vaccine. Receptors originate from a woman aged 45-65 years with glioma.

The V and J genes are TRBV2 and TRBJ2-5, with TRBD1 matching 8 bases. V shed 5 bases, J shed 5 bases, and the junction held 10 bases outside the gene matches. The CDR3 extends over 15 amino acids. CDR1 and CDR2 from the germline V gene are SNHLY and FYNNEI. The CDR3 DNA reads as TGTGCCAGCAGTCTGATCGGGACAGGATCCGAGACCCAGTACTTC. It codes for CASSLIGTGSETQYF.

CDR3 amino acids: CASSADRGLGYTF. CDR3 nucleotides: TGTGCCAGCAGCGCGGACAGGGGGCTGGGCTACACCTTC. J is TRBJ1-2 and V is TRBV9, with 11 bases matching TRBD1. CDR1 and CDR2 from the germline V gene are SGDLS and YYNGEE. J gave up 8 bases and V 3 bases, and 3 bases lay outside the gene matches. CDR3 length: 13 residues. Full variable domain (missing parts from reference TRBV9 and TRBJ1-2): DSGVTQTPKHLITATGQRVTLRCSPRSGDLSVYWYQQSLDQGLQFLIQYYNGEERAKGNILERFSAQQFPDLHSELNLSSLELGDSALYFCASSADRGLGYTFGSGTRLTVV.

The chain couples TRBV15 to TRBJ2-2; no definite D call. Germline CDR1 reads LNHNV; CDR2 reads YYDKDF (reference sequence). The CDR3 is 12 residues long. V was cut by 3 bases and J by 5 bases, with 4 bases left in between. This chain's CDR3 is CATSSRTGELFF. CDR3 nucleotide sequence: TGTGCCACCAGCAGCCGGACCGGGGAGCTGTTTTTT.

This clone has just a few counts. V usage is TRBV7-3 and J usage is TRBJ1-1, with TRBD1 identical over 11 bases. The CDR3 totals 17 residues. V dropped 6 bases and J dropped 0; count of bases not matched to a gene: 9. The germline gives CDR1 SGHTA, CDR2 FQGTGA. CDR3 protein: CASRRTGGGGMNTEAFF. CDR3 in DNA: TGTGCCAGCAGACGGACAGGGGGCGGGGGAATGAACACTGAAGCTTTCTTT.

V and J are TRBV5-6 and TRBJ2-2; D is uncertain. Germline V CDR1 and CDR2: SGHDT, YYEEEE. The CDR3 loop spans 13 amino acids. V was clipped by 4 bases and J by 6 bases, with 10 bases between them. The CDR3 region has the DNA TGTGCCAGCAGCGGTCAGCTTTCCGGGGAGCTGTTTTTT. Translating it yields CASSGQLSGELFF.

The rearrangement uses TRBV14 and TRBJ2-7; 9 nucleotides match TRBD2. J lost 0 bases, V lost 1 base, and 19 bases had no gene match. This CDR3 is 21 amino acids long. The germline CDR1 and CDR2 sequences are SGHDN and FVKESK. The CDR3 region has the DNA TGTGCCAGCAGCCAAGCTCCCATGGCTAGCGGGGTTCGAGAGAGCTCCTACGAGCAGTACTTC. Translation gives CASSQAPMASGVRESSYEQYF.

The rearrangement joins TRBV7-9 to TRBJ1-1, with D maybe TRBD1 (6 bases). The CDR3 runs 15 residues. Germline CDR1 and CDR2: SEHNR and FQNEAQ (reference sequence). The V gene lost 1 base and the J gene lost 1 base, with 10 bases spanning the gap. The CDR3 loop is CASSLGDIKNTEAFF. The CDR3 DNA sequence: TGTGCCAGCAGCTTAGGGGACATTAAGAACACTGAAGCTTTCTTT.

This clone occurred a few times. The V call is TRBV7-9, the J call TRBJ1-1; D is undetermined. The CDR3 length is 12 residues. Germline V CDR1 and CDR2: SEHNR, FQNEAQ (reference sequence). V was cut by 5 bases and J by 1 base, with 5 bases left in between. This CDR3 is CASSDPNTEAFF. Written as DNA, the CDR3 is TGTGCCAGCAGCGATCCGAACACTGAAGCTTTCTTT. Looking up the rest from reference TRBV7-9 and TRBJ1-1 gives the full variable domain: DTGVSQNPRHKITKRGQNVTFRCDPISEHNRLYWYRQTLGQGPEFLTYFQNEAQLEKSRLLSDRFSAERPKGSFSTLEIQRTEQGDSAMYLCASSDPNTEAFFGQGTRLTVV.

The V call is TRBV18, the J call TRBJ2-7; D gene uncertain. Germline CDR1 and CDR2: KGHSH and LQKENI. Trimming took off 3 bases at V and 4 bases at J, with 19 bases between the two ends. There are 16 residues in the CDR3. CDR3 nucleotides: TGTGCCAGCTCACCCCCCGCGGTAGGACGGGTTTACGAGCAGTACTTC. The encoded protein is CASSPPAVGRVYEQYF.

This clone was seen a handful of times. This sequence joins TRBV5-6 and TRBJ1-1, with no clear D. Germline V lookup: CDR1 SGHDT, CDR2 YYEEEE. This CDR3 spans 11 amino acids. Trimming cost V 4 bases and J 7 bases, with 8 bases left between them. The chain's CDR3 is CASSGPIEAFF. CDR3 in DNA: TGTGCCAGCAGCGGGCCAATTGAAGCTTTCTTT.

This clone was seen only a few times. Distinct nucleotide sequences in the sample also encode this CDR3. V is TRBV9 and J is TRBJ1-5; no clear D gene. This CDR3 region has 14 residues. With 0 bases removed from V and 1 base from J, the gap between germline ends came to 5 bases. The germline V gene encodes CDR1 SGDLS and CDR2 YYNGEE. CDR3 DNA: TGTGCCAGCAGCGTAGACGGGAGCAATCAGCCCCAGCATTTT. It is translated as CASSVDGSNQPQHF.

The V and J genes are TRBV27 and TRBJ2-3, with 9 bases identical to TRBD2. The CDR3 extends over 16 amino acids. From germline, CDR1 is MNHEY and CDR2 SMNVEV (reference sequence). J gave up 0 bases and V 6 bases, and 7 bases lay outside the gene matches. In DNA form, the CDR3 reads TGTGCCAGCAGCCCGTATAGCGGGGGTAGCACAGATACGCAGTATTTT. Translated: CASSPYSGGSTDTQYF.

The rearrangement uses TRBV7-6 and TRBJ1-1; 7 bases line up with TRBD1. V lost 1 base to trimming and J lost 10 bases; unmatched junction nucleotides: 12. Germline V CDR1 and CDR2: SGHVS, FNYEAQ. The CDR3 sequence is 15 residues long. The CDR3 reads CASSLDPSRGSGAFF. CDR3 bases: TGTGCCAGCAGCTTAGACCCCTCCAGGGGGTCGGGAGCTTTCTTT.

The rearrangement links TRBV4-2 to TRBJ1-5; a weak D match, TRBD1 (5 bases). The CDR3 covers 13 residues. From germline, CDR1 is LGHNA and CDR2 YNFKEQ. V lost 4 bases and J 11 bases, leaving 15 bases between the germline ends. CDR3 coding DNA: TGTGCCAGCAGCCTGCCGGACGGGGGGGCCCAGCATTTT. Translating gives CASSLPDGGAQHF.

The CDR3 nucleotides are TGTGCCAGCTCCCCGGGGCTTTCCGATAATTCACCCCTCCACTTT. Its translation is CASSPGLSDNSPLHF. The gene calls are TRBV18 and TRBJ1-6, with D perhaps matching TRBD1 (5 bases). This CDR3 is 15 amino acids long. CDR1 is KGHSH and CDR2 is LQKENI in the germline V gene. V gave up 6 bases and J gave up 5 bases, with 14 bases separating them.

V and J are TRBV4-1 and TRBJ1-2, with D possibly matching TRBD1 (6 bases). The germline gives CDR1 MGHRA, CDR2 YSYEKL. The CDR3 totals 15 residues. The V end lost 0 bases, the J end lost 5 bases, and 13 bases lay between the germline ends. CDR3 nucleotide sequence: TGCGCCAGCAGCCAAGATCAGGGGATAGGGTATGGCTACACCTTC. It yields the protein CASSQDQGIGYGYTF.

The gene calls are TRBV25-1 and TRBJ2-7, with D hard to call. V gave up 1 base and J gave up 5 bases, with 3 bases separating them. This CDR3 has 11 amino acids. The V gene's germline CDR1 is MGHDK and CDR2 SYGVNS. The CDR3 DNA follows: TGTGCCAGCAGTGAATTCCACGAGCAGTACTTC. Its translation: CASSEFHEQYF.

This chain connects TRBV11-3 to TRBJ2-7, with 10 positions matching TRBD1. The junction had 8 bases not matched to a gene; V was cut back by 0 bases and J by 6 bases. The CDR3 totals 16 residues. Germline CDR1 and CDR2: SGHNT and YENEEA. The CDR3 spells CASSLDWGTGAVEQYF. The CDR3 DNA reads TGTGCCAGCAGCTTAGATTGGGGGACAGGGGCGGTCGAGCAGTACTTC.

The table lists this clone with a count of one. The V and J genes are TRBV4-3 and TRBJ2-7; TRBD1 aligns across 11 bases. The germline V gene has CDR1 LGHNA and CDR2 YSLEER. The ends lost 2 bases at V and 7 bases at J; junction bases unmatched: 13. CDR3 length equals 17 residues. CDR3: CASSQHEIGTGGREQYF. The DNA of the CDR3 is TGCGCCAGCAGCCAACATGAAATAGGGACAGGGGGTCGGGAGCAGTACTTC.

This chain uses TRBV7-2 with TRBJ1-5; a possible D gene is TRBD1 (6 bases). The CDR3 contains 17 residues. Germline V lookup: CDR1 SGHTA, CDR2 FQGNSA. The germline V and J ends were trimmed by 6 bases and 0 bases, with 18 bases remaining between them. The CDR3 protein is CASSQRGGPYSNQPQHF. The CDR3 bases are TGTGCCAGCAGTCAGAGGGGGGGGCCGTATAGCAATCAGCCCCAGCATTTT.

The chain carries TRBV2 and TRBJ2-2; 7 positions match TRBD2. This CDR3 spans 16 amino acids. J was trimmed by 5 bases and V by 6 bases; bases with no gene match: 12. CDR1 and CDR2 from the germline V gene are SNHLY and FYNNEI. The DNA of the CDR3 is TGTGCCAGCAGGACAGCGGGGCCCGGGGTAACCGGGGAGCTGTTTTTT. Its translation: CASRTAGPGVTGELFF.